These T cell receptor beta chains were read from a single sample in a study of blood T cell repertoires in COVID-19. The method was immunoSEQ multiplex PCR; TCRdb's version includes in-frame clones alone and lacks a portion of them. This table has roughly 180,000 clones, roughly nine tenths appearing once. Source material: peripheral blood. These receptor sequences come from a man aged 18 to 29 with acute or convalescent COVID-19. CDR3s include the opening cysteine and the closing phenylalanine or tryptophan. The D gene is left open where the match is weak. Size is omitted from some rows. Given values are once, few, many or a class for expanded clones.

cdr3_nt | cdr3_aa | d_call | v_call | clone_size | j_call | cdr3_length
TGTGCCAGCAGTAGGGGAGGGACTAATGAAAAACTGTTTTTT | CASSRGGTNEKLFF | NA | TRBV6-6 | NA | TRBJ1-4 | 14
TGTGCCAGTATGGGCAGGGGAAAAACAGATACGCAGTATTTT | CASMGRGKTDTQYF | NA | TRBV19 | NA | TRBJ2-3 | 14
TGTGCTAGTGGGGTTTGGGCGAGCTCCTACGAGCAGTACTTC | CASGVWASSYEQYF | NA | TRBV12-5 | NA | TRBJ2-7 | 14
TGTGCCAGCAGCGTAGCTATAGAGGGTTCCCAAGAGACCCAGTACTTC | CASSVAIEGSQETQYF | NA | TRBV9 | NA | TRBJ2-5 | 16
TGTGCCAGCAGCCGGTATTCATCTCACGGGGGCAATCAGCCCCAGCATTTT | CASSRYSSHGGNQPQHF | NA | TRBV5-8 | NA | TRBJ1-5 | 17
TGTGCCAGCAGCTTAGGGACAGGGGTAACTGAAGCTTTCTTT | CASSLGTGVTEAFF | TRBD1 | TRBV11-2 | NA | TRBJ1-1 | 14
TGTGCCAGCAGTTTACTGGCGGGGGGGCCGGACAATGAGCAGTTCTTC | CASSLLAGGPDNEQFF | TRBD2 | TRBV28 | once | TRBJ2-1 | 16
TGTGCCAGCAGCAGAACATCACAGGGCGGAGCTTTCTTT | CASSRTSQGGAFF | NA | TRBV6-5 | NA | TRBJ1-1 | 13
TGTGCCTGGGCTACAGGGATAGTCGGCTACACCTTC | CAWATGIVGYTF | NA | TRBV30 | NA | TRBJ1-2 | 12
TGTGCCACCAACAGCCGTTTGGGACAGACCACTGAAGCTTTCTTT | CATNSRLGQTTEAFF | TRBD1 | TRBV15 | NA | TRBJ1-1 | 15
TGTGCCAGTAGTATGGTGGCGGGGAACACCGGGGAGCTGTTTTTT | CASSMVAGNTGELFF | NA | TRBV19 | NA | TRBJ2-2 | 15
TGTGCCAGCAGTTTCCTGGGACAGGGTGGCTACACCTTC | CASSFLGQGGYTF | TRBD1 | TRBV27 | NA | TRBJ1-2 | 13
TGTGCCAGCCGGGGTAACAGCTTTAACTATGGCTACACCTTC | CASRGNSFNYGYTF | NA | TRBV6-5 | NA | TRBJ1-2 | 14
TGTGCCACCAGTGATCCTTCTCCGGGACAGTCCTACAATGAGCAGTTCTTC | CATSDPSPGQSYNEQFF | TRBD1 | TRBV24-1 | NA | TRBJ2-1 | 17
TGTGCCAGCAGCTGGGGACTAGCTAGCACAGATACGCAGTATTTT | CASSWGLASTDTQYF | TRBD2 | TRBV7-8 | NA | TRBJ2-3 | 15
TGTGCCAGCAGCCAATCGACAGGGCCGGCCTACGAGCAGTACTTC | CASSQSTGPAYEQYF | TRBD1 | TRBV11-3 | NA | TRBJ2-7 | 15
TGTGCCTGGAGCCGCAGGATTAGCAATCAGCCCCAGCATTTT | CAWSRRISNQPQHF | NA | TRBV30 | NA | TRBJ1-5 | 14
TGTGCCAGCAGTCCCAGTGCGGGACAGATGTTTTCAGATACGCAGTATTTT | CASSPSAGQMFSDTQYF | NA | TRBV13 | NA | TRBJ2-3 | 17
TGTGCCAGCTCACCTGGCAGGGGGCGACATACTGAAGCTTTCTTT | CASSPGRGRHTEAFF | TRBD1 | TRBV18 | NA | TRBJ1-1 | 15
TGTGCCAGCAGTGAACGGAACTATGGCTACACCTTC | CASSERNYGYTF | NA | TRBV6-1 | NA | TRBJ1-2 | 12
TGTGCCTGGACCAGGGGGCTACCCACCGGGGAGCTGTTTTTT | CAWTRGLPTGELFF | TRBD1 | TRBV30 | once | TRBJ2-2 | 14
TGTGCCAGTAGTCCTGTGACAGGTCGGGTCAATAATTCACCCCTCCACTTT | CASSPVTGRVNNSPLHF | NA | TRBV19 | few | TRBJ1-6 | 17
TGTGCCAGCAGTGATAGCGGGGGGTCTAATAATGAGCAGTTCTTC | CASSDSGGSNNEQFF | TRBD2 | TRBV2 | few | TRBJ2-1 | 15
TGTGCCAGTAGTATACAGGGGGTAGGCGGGGAGCTGTTTTTT | CASSIQGVGGELFF | TRBD1 | TRBV19 | NA | TRBJ2-2 | 14
TGCAGCGTACCTACCCCCACTGAGCAGTTCTTC | CSVPTPTEQFF | NA | TRBV29-1 | NA | TRBJ2-1 | 11
TGTGCCAGCAGTGAGCATACAGGGGGAACCAACTATGGCTACACCTTC | CASSEHTGGTNYGYTF | TRBD1 | TRBV25-1 | NA | TRBJ1-2 | 16
TGTGCCAGCAGTTACTCGCGGGTAAATCAGCCCCAGCATTTT | CASSYSRVNQPQHF | NA | TRBV6-5 | NA | TRBJ1-5 | 14
TGTGCCAGCAGCCGAGGGGGCTCGTCCAAAAACATTCAGTACTTC | CASSRGGSSKNIQYF | TRBD1 | TRBV11-2 | NA | TRBJ2-4 | 15
TGTGCCAGCTCACCCGGGAACTACGAGCAGTACTTC | CASSPGNYEQYF | NA | TRBV18 | NA | TRBJ2-7 | 12
TGTGCCACCAGTGATTGGACACCTGAAAAACTGTTTTTT | CATSDWTPEKLFF | NA | TRBV24-1 | NA | TRBJ1-4 | 13
TGTGCCAGTAGTACCCGACAGACAGGAACTTATGGCTACACCTTC | CASSTRQTGTYGYTF | NA | TRBV19 | NA | TRBJ1-2 | 15
TGTGCCAGTAGTAGGGGGACAGCCCGGGCGACTAATGAAAAACTGTTTTTT | CASSRGTARATNEKLFF | TRBD1 | TRBV19 | once | TRBJ1-4 | 17
TGCGCCAGCAGCCGCGGGGACTTTCGTAGCACAGATACGCAGTATTTT | CASSRGDFRSTDTQYF | NA | TRBV5-1 | NA | TRBJ2-3 | 16
TGTGCCATCAGTGAGTCGCAAGGGGGAACTAATGAAAAACTGTTTTTT | CAISESQGGTNEKLFF | NA | TRBV10-3 | NA | TRBJ1-4 | 16
TGCGCCAGCAGTCATCTAGGAACCGGGGAGCTGTTTTTT | CASSHLGTGELFF | NA | TRBV5-1 | NA | TRBJ2-2 | 13
TGTGCCAGCAGCTTGGACGGGGGTAGCGCTGAAGCTTTCTTT | CASSLDGGSAEAFF | NA | TRBV5-6 | NA | TRBJ1-1 | 14
TGCGCCAGCAGCTTGGAACCAGGGACCTACGAGCAGTACTTC | CASSLEPGTYEQYF | NA | TRBV5-1 | NA | TRBJ2-7 | 14
TGTGCCAGCAGCACCCCAGGGAAACCCCAGCATTTT | CASSTPGKPQHF | NA | TRBV7-2 | NA | TRBJ1-5 | 12
TGTGCCAGTAGTGCCGGGACAGCAACTAATGAAAAACTGTTTTTT | CASSAGTATNEKLFF | TRBD1 | TRBV19 | NA | TRBJ1-4 | 15
TGTGCTAGTGCTCTGGGACAGGGGTATGGCTACACCTTC | CASALGQGYGYTF | TRBD1 | TRBV12-5 | NA | TRBJ1-2 | 13
TGTGCCAGCTCAAGGACTAGCGGGGTCCAAGAGACCCAGTACTTC | CASSRTSGVQETQYF | TRBD2 | TRBV18 | NA | TRBJ2-5 | 15
TGTGCCATCAGTGAGACAGGGATGGAGCCCCAGCATTTT | CAISETGMEPQHF | NA | TRBV10-3 | NA | TRBJ1-5 | 13
TGTGCCAGCAGCTTTTTGGGCGGGGGGACAGATACGCAGTATTTT | CASSFLGGGTDTQYF | TRBD2 | TRBV7-9 | NA | TRBJ2-3 | 15
TGTGCCAGCAGCACCCTAGACAGGGGGACAAACACCATATATTTT | CASSTLDRGTNTIYF | TRBD1 | TRBV13 | NA | TRBJ1-3 | 15
TGTGCCAGCAGTTTAATAATAACAGGGAACTATGGCTACACCTTC | CASSLIITGNYGYTF | NA | TRBV6-5 | NA | TRBJ1-2 | 15